The next 29 T cell receptor beta chains were all read from a single sample in a study of TIL therapy for anti-PD-1-resistant metastatic lung cancer. This was the immunoSEQ v3 assay. Sequencing used immunoSEQ multiplex PCR; TCRdb keeps in-frame clones, though not all of them. Counted here are about 50,000 clones, 80% to 90% occurring once; the ten biggest clones make up approximately 5%. As to time point: pre-treatment sample, taken before nivolumab and TIL therapy. Material: blood, obtained at baseline. Source of these receptors: a person between 25 and 79 years old with non-small cell lung cancer.

The DNA of the CDR3 is TGTGCCAGCAGCTCAGGACAGGTCACCTACGAGCAGTACTTC. Translating it yields CASSSGQVTYEQYF. The chain recombines TRBV7-2 with TRBJ2-7; 7 bases match TRBD1. The CDR3 is 14 residues long. With V trimmed by 4 bases and J by 2 bases, 5 bases remained unmatched. CDR1 and CDR2 from the germline V gene are SGHTA and FQGNSA.

CDR3 amino acids: CASSTAGQGGSSYEQYF. The CDR3 DNA reads as TGTGCCAGCAGCACCGCCGGACAGGGAGGGAGCTCCTACGAGCAGTACTTC. The rearrangement joins TRBV7-9 to TRBJ2-7, with D possibly matching TRBD1 (8 bases). From germline, CDR1 is SEHNR and CDR2 FQNEAQ (reference sequence). The length of the CDR3 is 17 residues. V lost 5 bases to trimming and J lost 0 bases, with 20 bases between them.

The chain employs TRBV7-2 and TRBJ2-1, with a possible D match to TRBD1 (5 bases). Germline V CDR1 and CDR2: SGHTA, FQGNSA. V was pared by 3 bases and J by 0 bases, with 12 bases between. The CDR3 consists of 16 residues. The CDR3 sequence is CASSFQGPYSYNEQFF. The CDR3 nucleotides read TGTGCCAGCAGCTTCCAGGGCCCTTACTCCTACAATGAGCAGTTCTTC.

This clone was counted once. This chain links TRBV7-8 with TRBJ2-5; 10 nucleotides align to TRBD2. Germline trimming cut 3 bases from V and 2 bases from J; bases unmatched to any gene: 6. The CDR3 has 16 residues. Germline CDR1 and CDR2: SGHVS and FQNEAQ. CDR3 protein: CASSFEGLAIQETQYF. For the CDR3, the DNA is TGTGCCAGCAGCTTCGAGGGACTAGCGATTCAAGAGACCCAGTACTTC.

This clone has only a few counts. The rearrangement joins TRBV27 to TRBJ1-5, with 9 nucleotides matching TRBD1. Losses at the gene ends were 5 bases for V and 6 bases for J; bases not matched to a gene: 5. The germline V gene encodes CDR1 MNHEY and CDR2 SMNVEV (reference sequence). This CDR3 region has 14 residues. CDR3 residues: CASSQTGGGQPQHF. For the CDR3, the DNA is TGTGCCAGCAGTCAAACAGGGGGCGGTCAGCCCCAGCATTTT.

In its sample, this clone was seen a few times. The chain uses TRBV11-3 and TRBJ2-3; D possibly corresponds to TRBD1 (6 bases). Germline V gene data show CDR1 as SGHNT and CDR2 as YENEEA. The CDR3 spans 14 residues. V lost 4 bases to trimming and J lost 1 base, with 9 bases between them. In DNA form, the CDR3 reads TGTGCCAGCAGCTCGAGACAGGGCACAGATACGCAGTATTTT. It encodes CASSSRQGTDTQYF.

This clone occurred once. This chain links TRBV14 with TRBJ1-1; no reliable D call. Germline V gene sequence: CDR1 SGHDN, CDR2 FVKESK. The CDR3 extends over 13 amino acids. Trimming pared 4 bases from V and 3 bases from J, leaving 9 bases between. The CDR3: CASSLQPDTEAFF. As DNA, the CDR3 is TGTGCCAGCAGCCTCCAGCCCGACACTGAAGCTTTCTTT.

The V and J genes are TRBV9 and TRBJ2-7; the D gene is possibly TRBD2 (6 bases). Trimming shortened V by 0 bases and J by 0 bases, and 10 bases separated the two germline ends. The CDR3 contains 15 residues. Per germline, CDR1 SGDLS and CDR2 YYNGEE. The DNA of the CDR3 is TGTGCCAGCAGCGTAGGGTCGGGGGACTCCTACGAGCAGTACTTC. Residues: CASSVGSGDSYEQYF.

The gene calls are TRBV29-1 and TRBJ2-5; TRBD2 might be the D (6 bases). The germline V and J ends were trimmed by 7 bases and 6 bases, with 18 bases remaining between them. This CDR3 comprises 13 residues. Germline CDR1 and CDR2: SQVTM and ANQGSEA. In nucleotides, the CDR3 is TGCAGCGCCAACAGTCTAGCGCCAAAGACCCAGTACTTC. It specifies CSANSLAPKTQYF.

The V gene is TRBV12-3 or TRBV12-4, the J gene TRBJ2-7; D may be TRBD2 (5 bases). This CDR3 is built from 13 residues. V shed 3 bases and J shed 10 bases, with 16 bases lying between them. In nucleotides, the CDR3 is TGTGCCAGCAGTTTGGTTGTAGGAGGTACCCAGTACTTC. Translation gives CASSLVVGGTQYF.

The rearrangement joins TRBV6-2 or TRBV6-3 to TRBJ2-7, with a weak D call TRBD1 (5 bases). Deletions cut 5 bases from V and 4 bases from J, with 6 bases between. The CDR3 runs to 11 residues. The V gene's germline CDR1 is MNHEY and CDR2 SVGEGT. The CDR3 bases are TGTGCCAGCAGTGCAGGGTACGAGCAGTACTTC. This gives the protein CASSAGYEQYF.

This rearrangement joins TRBV6-5 to TRBJ2-7; 9 bases fit TRBD1. The CDR3 is 15 residues long. From germline, CDR1 is MNHEY and CDR2 SVGAGI. The V gene end was trimmed by 5 bases and the J gene end by 3 bases; junction bases not matched to a gene: 8. In DNA, the CDR3 is TGTGCCAGCAGTCCGAGAGAGACAGGGGGCTACGAGCAGTACTTC. Its translation: CASSPRETGGYEQYF.

The chain has TRBV11-2 and TRBJ2-3; D might be TRBD1 (6 bases). V shed 1 base and J shed 3 bases, with 14 bases lying between them. CDR3 length: 16 amino acids. Germline V gene data show CDR1 as SGHAT and CDR2 as FQNNGV. CDR3 sequence: CASSLGVQGLTDTQYF. CDR3 nucleotide sequence: TGTGCCAGCAGCTTAGGAGTACAGGGATTGACAGATACGCAGTATTTT. The variable domain in full, with the rest retrieved from reference TRBV11-2 and TRBJ2-3, is EAGVAQSPRYKIIEKRQSVAFWCNPISGHATLYWYQQILGQGPKLLIQFQNNGVVDDSQLPKDRFSAERLKGVDSTLKIQPAKLEDSAVYLCASSLGVQGLTDTQYFGPGTRLTVL.

CDR3 residues: CASSYAGQGNSPLHF. Written as DNA, the CDR3 is TGTGCCAGCAGTTACGCCGGACAGGGTAATTCACCCCTCCACTTT. V and J are TRBV6-5 and TRBJ1-6, with 8 bases lining up with TRBD1. The CDR3 is made up of 15 amino acids. In germline, CDR1 is MNHEY, CDR2 SVGAGI. The junction had 3 bases not matched to a gene; V was cut back by 2 bases and J by 6 bases.

This rearrangement joins TRBV2 to TRBJ2-3; TRBD1 aligns across 9 bases. This CDR3 has 14 amino acids. V trimming: 10 bases; J trimming: 3 bases; junction bases outside the gene matches: 8. Germline CDR1 reads SNHLY; CDR2 reads FYNNEI. The CDR3 DNA follows: TGTGCCAACAACAGGGGGCTTGGAACAGATACGCAGTATTTT. This codes for CANNRGLGTDTQYF.

The rearrangement joins TRBV28 to TRBJ1-1, with 8 bases aligning to TRBD1. This CDR3 contains 12 residues. Germline V CDR1 and CDR2: MDHEN, SYDVKM. The junction had 6 bases not matched to a gene; V was cut back by 10 bases and J by 5 bases. The CDR3 DNA sequence: TGTGCCACCAGGGGGCCGAATACTGAAGCTTTCTTT. It specifies CATRGPNTEAFF.

This clone was counted between two and nine times. The rearrangement uses TRBV11-2 and TRBJ2-1; D is perhaps TRBD1 (6 bases). Germline assignment: CDR1 SGHAT and CDR2 FQNNGV. The CDR3 runs to 13 residues. With 5 bases removed from V and 9 bases from J, the gap between germline ends came to 14 bases. The CDR3 loop reads CASSASTGFEQFF. CDR3 coding DNA: TGTGCCAGCAGCGCGAGCACAGGGTTTGAGCAGTTCTTC.

This clone appeared a single time. The chain carries TRBV12-3 or TRBV12-4 and TRBJ2-7; D might be TRBD2 (6 bases). The CDR3 loop spans 10 amino acids. V was clipped by 9 bases and J by 7 bases, with 10 bases between them. CDR3 loop: CARPRGEQYF. In DNA, the CDR3 is TGTGCCAGACCCCGGGGGGAGCAGTACTTC.

The J gene is TRBJ2-6, the V gene TRBV1; the D call in the table, TRBD2, was not verified against the DNA. TRBV1 is described as a pseudogene. CDR3 size: 18 residues. CDR3 DNA sequence: TGCACCAGCAGCCAATCGGTTAGCTACCGGGCTGGGGCCAACGTCCTGACTTTC. Its translation is CTSSQSVSYRAGANVLTF.

The genes are TRBV28 and TRBJ1-3; D unresolved. There are 13 residues in the CDR3. Per germline, CDR1 MDHEN and CDR2 SYDVKM. V gave up 7 bases and J gave up 2 bases, with 9 bases separating them. The CDR3 DNA reads as TGTGCCAGCAACGAACATACTGGAAACACCATATATTTT. This translates into CASNEHTGNTIYF.

This clone has a handful of counts. This sequence joins TRBV27 and TRBJ2-2, with 14 bases aligning to TRBD2. The CDR3 contains 16 residues. The germline V gene has CDR1 MNHEY and CDR2 SMNVEV (reference sequence). J lost 5 bases, V lost 5 bases, and 4 bases had no gene match. CDR3 nucleotides: TGTGCCAGCAGTCCAGGGACTAGCGGGAGAACCGGGGAGCTGTTTTTT. It yields the protein CASSPGTSGRTGELFF.

The chain carries TRBV6-2 or TRBV6-3 and TRBJ2-7; no clear D. The CDR3 has 15 amino acids. Germline CDR1 reads MNHEY; CDR2 reads SVGEGT. V lost 0 bases and J lost 7, with 16 bases in between. The CDR3 spells CASSYSSEGPAEQYF. The CDR3 nucleotides are TGTGCCAGCAGTTACTCTTCGGAAGGGCCTGCGGAGCAGTACTTC.

The chain uses TRBV20-1 and TRBJ1-5; a possible D gene is TRBD1 (5 bases). The germline V gene has CDR1 DFQATT and CDR2 SNEGSKA (reference sequence). The V and J ends lost 7 bases and 6 bases respectively, with 10 bases between them. The CDR3 runs to 11 residues. This CDR3 reads CSVGGIQPQHF. For the CDR3, the DNA is TGCAGTGTCGGGGGGATTCAGCCCCAGCATTTT.

This chain links TRBV11-2 with TRBJ1-1; D is unresolved. V lost 0 bases and J 3 bases, leaving 17 bases between the germline ends. This CDR3 has 17 amino acids. Germline V gene data show CDR1 as SGHAT and CDR2 as FQNNGV. CDR3 protein: CASSLEGLWRSHTEAFF. The DNA of the CDR3 is TGTGCCAGCAGCTTAGAGGGTCTTTGGCGGTCCCACACTGAAGCTTTCTTT.

The chain has TRBV6-6 and TRBJ2-3; TRBD2 might be the D (5 bases). CDR3 length: 16 amino acids. Germline V gene sequence: CDR1 MNHNY, CDR2 SVGAGI (reference sequence). V was cut by 7 bases and J by 1 base, with 18 bases left in between. Written as DNA, the CDR3 is TGTGCCAGCAACTCTGGAGCGGCTCTTCGCACAGATACGCAGTATTTT. Amino acid sequence: CASNSGAALRTDTQYF.

Here the CDR3 DNA reads TGTGCCAGCAGCTTTGCGGGGCCCGGCTCCTACAATGAGCAGTTCTTC. The encoded protein is CASSFAGPGSYNEQFF. The V gene is TRBV7-6, the J gene TRBJ2-1; D perhaps matches TRBD2 (6 bases). The CDR3 sequence is 16 residues long. The V end lost 3 bases, the J end lost 0 bases, and 12 bases lay between the germline ends. Germline V gives CDR1 SGHVS, CDR2 FNYEAQ.

The chain carries TRBV6-2 or TRBV6-3 and TRBJ2-5; 11 nucleotides agree with TRBD2. Germline assignment: CDR1 MNHEY and CDR2 SVGEGT. Trimming at V came to 9 bases and at J to 3 bases, leaving 3 bases not matched to a gene. The CDR3 totals 13 residues. CDR3: CASSGGAEETQYF. In DNA form, the CDR3 reads TGTGCCAGTAGCGGGGGGGCTGAAGAGACCCAGTACTTC.

The chain has TRBV10-2 and TRBJ2-7; maybe TRBD2 (7 bases). The CDR3 is 12 residues long. Trimming stripped 6 bases from V and 4 bases from J, with 10 bases between. The germline CDR1 and CDR2 sequences are WSHSY and SAAADI. In DNA, the CDR3 is TGCGCCAGCAGGGGAGGGGGTTACGAGCAGTACTTC. Protein sequence: CASRGGGYEQYF.

The chain is built from TRBV6-4 and TRBJ2-1; 16 positions match TRBD2. The CDR3 covers 19 residues. Germline V gene data show CDR1 as MRHNA and CDR2 as SNTAGT. V shed 4 bases, J shed 0 bases, and the junction held 6 bases outside the gene matches. CDR3 bases: TGTGCCAGCAGTGCCCCGGGACTAGCGGGGGGGCCCTCCTACAATGAGCAGTTCTTC. The encoded protein is CASSAPGLAGGPSYNEQFF.